What follows are 22 T cell receptor beta chains derived from one specimen sequenced in a study of blood T cell repertoires in COVID-19. Clones were sequenced by immunoSEQ multiplex PCR, and TCRdb holds only the in-frame ones, with some missing. The sample consists of about 220,000 clones, more than 85% of them appearing once. Sample: peripheral blood. The receptor source for this set is a woman aged 45 to 65 with COVID-19, enrolled during active disease.

This sequence joins TRBV4-1 and TRBJ2-5, with a possible D match to TRBD1 (6 bases). From germline, CDR1 is MGHRA and CDR2 YSYEKL. The CDR3 totals 14 residues. With 4 bases removed from V and 5 bases from J, the gap between germline ends came to 14 bases. DNA of the CDR3: TGCGCCAGCAGCCTAACAAGGGGGATGGAGACCCAGTACTTC. This sequence encodes CASSLTRGMETQYF.

The chain links TRBV5-5 to TRBJ2-1; 7 bases match TRBD1. From germline, CDR1 is SGHKS and CDR2 YYEKEE (reference sequence). The CDR3 length is 15 residues. J gave up 2 bases and V 4 bases, and 6 bases lay outside the gene matches. CDR3 loop: CASSPQTGTYNEQFF. CDR3 bases: TGTGCCAGCAGCCCGCAGACAGGGACCTACAATGAGCAGTTCTTC.

This chain joins TRBV4-2 and TRBJ1-3; D call uncertain. Deletions cut 2 bases from V and 0 bases from J, with 8 bases between. The germline gives CDR1 LGHNA, CDR2 YNFKEQ. The CDR3 sequence is 15 residues long. The CDR3 DNA reads as TGTGCCAGCAGCCAAAACAGTATCTCTGGAAACACCATATATTTT. It yields the protein CASSQNSISGNTIYF.

The V call is TRBV7-6, the J call TRBJ2-1; TRBD2 aligns across 8 bases. CDR1 is SGHVS and CDR2 is FNYEAQ in the germline V gene. The V gene end was trimmed by 3 bases and the J gene end by 1 base; junction bases not matched to a gene: 5. The CDR3 extends over 16 amino acids. The CDR3 here is CASSFLAGPSYNEQFF. As DNA, the CDR3 is TGTGCCAGCAGCTTTTTAGCGGGGCCTTCCTACAATGAGCAGTTCTTC.

The chain is built from TRBV7-2 and TRBJ2-5; TRBD2 might be the D (5 bases). The CDR3 has 14 residues. The V gene's germline CDR1 is SGHTA and CDR2 FQGNSA. The V end lost 5 bases, the J end lost 0 bases, and 10 bases lay between the germline ends. The CDR3 loop is CASSTLGYQETQYF. CDR3 sequence (DNA): TGTGCCAGCAGCACACTAGGGTACCAAGAGACCCAGTACTTC.

This rearrangement joins TRBV9 to TRBJ1-4; TRBD1 might be the D (6 bases). Trimming pared 0 bases from V and 8 bases from J, leaving 14 bases between. The CDR3 is made up of 15 amino acids. CDR1 and CDR2 (germline): SGDLS, YYNGEE. CDR3 nucleotide sequence: TGTGCCAGCAGCGTAGTCCCCGACAGGCCGGAAAAACTGTTTTTT. This encodes CASSVVPDRPEKLFF. Using reference TRBV9 and TRBJ1-4 for the parts outside the CDR3, the full variable domain is DSGVTQTPKHLITATGQRVTLRCSPRSGDLSVYWYQQSLDQGLQFLIQYYNGEERAKGNILERFSAQQFPDLHSELNLSSLELGDSALYFCASSVVPDRPEKLFFGSGTQLSVL.

This sequence joins TRBV2 and TRBJ2-7; weak D call: TRBD2 (5 bases). V lost 1 base to trimming and J lost 9 bases, with 13 bases between them. Germline values: CDR1 SNHLY, CDR2 FYNNEI. The CDR3 has 13 residues. Written as DNA, the CDR3 is TGTGCCAGCAGTGAAGGGGTCATCGGGGTGCAGTACTTC. It yields the protein CASSEGVIGVQYF.

J is TRBJ2-1 and V is TRBV9; D is uncertain. The germline V gene encodes CDR1 SGDLS and CDR2 YYNGEE. This CDR3 is 14 amino acids long. Trimming cost V 1 base and J 0 bases, with 5 bases left between them. The CDR3 DNA reads TGTGCCAGCAGCGTAAGTAGCTCCTACAATGAGCAGTTCTTC. This codes for CASSVSSSYNEQFF.

The CDR3 spells CASGEDSIQPQHF. CDR3 sequence (DNA): TGTGCCAGCGGGGAGGACTCCATCCAGCCCCAGCATTTT. The chain links TRBV6-5 to TRBJ1-5; no clear D. The CDR3 is 13 amino acids. The V gene lost 8 bases and the J gene lost 7 bases, with 15 bases spanning the gap. Germline V CDR1 and CDR2: MNHEY, SVGAGI.

This clone was counted a single time. This chain links TRBV9 with TRBJ1-3; tentatively, D is TRBD1 (5 bases). Trimming stripped 3 bases from V and 4 bases from J, with 14 bases between. The CDR3 runs 15 residues. Germline-derived CDR1 and CDR2 are SGDLS and YYNGEE. The DNA of the CDR3 is TGTGCCAGCAGCGCCTGGGGGGGATCCGGAAACACCATATATTTT. Translating gives CASSAWGGSGNTIYF.

The genes are TRBV12-3 or TRBV12-4 and TRBJ2-5, with a tentative D call TRBD1 (6 bases). V lost 5 bases to trimming and J lost 6 bases, with 13 bases between them. This CDR3 contains 13 residues. The CDR3 reads CASSQLQGKTQYF. The CDR3 nucleotides are TGTGCCAGCAGTCAATTACAGGGAAAGACCCAGTACTTC.

This clone was counted a few times. The chain is built from TRBV12-3 or TRBV12-4 and TRBJ2-1; D is possibly TRBD2 (5 bases). The CDR3 consists of 13 residues. V lost 7 bases and J lost 0, with 7 bases in between. This chain's CDR3 is CASTSGSYNEQFF. For the CDR3, the DNA is TGTGCCAGCACAAGCGGCTCCTACAATGAGCAGTTCTTC.

In regard to this clone: Additional DNA sequences in this sample encode the identical CDR3. The chain recombines TRBV27 with TRBJ1-1; unclear D gene. The germline gives CDR1 MNHEY, CDR2 SMNVEV (reference sequence). The CDR3 has 13 residues. Trimming left V 2 bases short and J 2 bases short, with 6 bases between. The CDR3 DNA reads as TGTGCCAGCAGTTTAACGGTAAACACTGAAGCTTTCTTT. Residues: CASSLTVNTEAFF.

V gene TRBV30 combines with J gene TRBJ1-5, with 8 nucleotides matching TRBD1. CDR3 length: 14 amino acids. The germline V gene encodes CDR1 GTSNPN and CDR2 SVGIG (reference sequence). With V trimmed by 2 bases and J by 7 bases, 7 bases remained unmatched. In DNA, the CDR3 is TGTGCCTGGAGTTTTTCAGGGGGCAGGCAGCCCCAGCATTTT. Its translation is CAWSFSGGRQPQHF.

The rearrangement uses TRBV7-2 and TRBJ2-6; no clear D. V dropped 1 base and J dropped 2 bases, with 9 bases sitting between them. This CDR3 is 16 amino acids long. CDR1 is SGHTA and CDR2 is FQGNSA in the germline V gene. Here the CDR3 DNA reads TGTGCCAGCAGCTTAGTTCTACGGGCTGGGGCCAACGTCCTGACTTTC. The encoded protein is CASSLVLRAGANVLTF.

The chain has TRBV7-9 and TRBJ1-1; 7 nucleotides line up with TRBD1. Germline CDR1 SEHNR, CDR2 FQNEAQ (reference sequence). V trimming: 5 bases; J trimming: 8 bases; junction bases outside the gene matches: 14. There are 15 residues in the CDR3. Written as DNA, the CDR3 is TGTGCCAGCAGCGCCCCCGGGACAGACTTTGGGGAAGCTTTCTTT. This sequence encodes CASSAPGTDFGEAFF.

This rearrangement joins TRBV5-8 to TRBJ1-4, with 9 nucleotides matching TRBD1. The CDR3 runs to 15 residues. The germline CDR1 and CDR2 sequences are SGHTS and YDEGEE. J lost 8 bases, V lost 0 bases, and 5 bases had no gene match. The CDR3 DNA follows: TGTGCCAGCAGCTTGGGGGACAGGGAGGGCGAAAAACTGTTTTTT. Its translation: CASSLGDREGEKLFF. Full variable domain (outside the CDR3, taken from reference TRBV5-8 and TRBJ1-4): EAGVTQSPTHLIKTRGQQATLRCSPISGHTSVYWYQQALGLGLQFLLWYDEGEERNRGNFPPRFSGRQFPNYSSELNVNALELEDSALYLCASSLGDREGEKLFFGSGTQLSVL.

The chain uses TRBV24-1 and TRBJ2-5; 8 bases are a match to TRBD2. This CDR3 comprises 15 residues. Trimming took 4 bases from V and 1 from J; bases not matched to a gene: 4. CDR1 is KGHDR and CDR2 is SFDVKD in the germline V gene. Here the CDR3 reads CATSETGGSQETQYF. The CDR3 coding sequence is TGTGCCACCAGTGAGACGGGGGGGTCCCAAGAGACCCAGTACTTC.

The V call is TRBV7-2, the J call TRBJ1-5; D is uncertain. The CDR3 is 15 amino acids. Trimming shortened V by 5 bases and J by 0 bases, and 11 bases separated the two germline ends. Per germline, CDR1 SGHTA and CDR2 FQGNSA. CDR3 sequence (DNA): TGTGCCAGCAGCCTCTTGACATCTAGCAATCAGCCCCAGCATTTT. It specifies CASSLLTSSNQPQHF.

The chain has TRBV28 and TRBJ1-6, with a possible D match to TRBD1 (5 bases). Germline assignment: CDR1 MDHEN and CDR2 SYDVKM. V was cut by 2 bases and J by 9 bases, with 17 bases left in between. The CDR3 is 16 amino acids. CDR3 nucleotides: TGTGCCAGCAGTTTAGTGGGAGGGGAAAAAATTTCACCCCTCCACTTT. It is translated as CASSLVGGEKISPLHF.

The J gene is TRBJ1-2, the V gene TRBV5-1, with no clear D. V was shortened by 4 bases and J by 3 bases, with 13 bases between the two germline ends. CDR3 length: 14 amino acids. Germline V CDR1 and CDR2: SGHRS, YFSETQ. In DNA form, the CDR3 reads TGCGCCAGCAGCCCATCAGGCGGGGACTATGGCTACACCTTC. The encoded protein is CASSPSGGDYGYTF.

The V call is TRBV5-1, the J call TRBJ1-6; the match to TRBD1 covers 8 bases. V was clipped by 1 base and J by 7 bases; unmatched bases: 4. The CDR3 consists of 15 residues. Germline CDR1 and CDR2: SGHRS and YFSETQ. The CDR3 here is CASSLKDRENSPLHF. CDR3 bases: TGCGCCAGCAGCTTGAAGGACAGGGAGAATTCACCCCTCCACTTT.